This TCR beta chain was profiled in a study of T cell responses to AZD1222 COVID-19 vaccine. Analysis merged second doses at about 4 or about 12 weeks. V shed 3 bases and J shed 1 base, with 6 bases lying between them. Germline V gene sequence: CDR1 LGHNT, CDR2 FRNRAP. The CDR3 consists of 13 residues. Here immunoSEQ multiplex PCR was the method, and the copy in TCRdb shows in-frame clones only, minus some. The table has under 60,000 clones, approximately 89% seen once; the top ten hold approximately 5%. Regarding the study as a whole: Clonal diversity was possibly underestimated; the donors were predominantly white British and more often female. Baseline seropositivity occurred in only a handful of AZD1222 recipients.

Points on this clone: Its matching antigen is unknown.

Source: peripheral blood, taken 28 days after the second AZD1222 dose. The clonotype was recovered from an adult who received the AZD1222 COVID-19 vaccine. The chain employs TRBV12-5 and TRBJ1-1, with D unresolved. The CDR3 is CASGLQENTEAFF. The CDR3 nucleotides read TGTGCTAGTGGTTTACAAGAGAACACTGAAGCTTTCTTT.